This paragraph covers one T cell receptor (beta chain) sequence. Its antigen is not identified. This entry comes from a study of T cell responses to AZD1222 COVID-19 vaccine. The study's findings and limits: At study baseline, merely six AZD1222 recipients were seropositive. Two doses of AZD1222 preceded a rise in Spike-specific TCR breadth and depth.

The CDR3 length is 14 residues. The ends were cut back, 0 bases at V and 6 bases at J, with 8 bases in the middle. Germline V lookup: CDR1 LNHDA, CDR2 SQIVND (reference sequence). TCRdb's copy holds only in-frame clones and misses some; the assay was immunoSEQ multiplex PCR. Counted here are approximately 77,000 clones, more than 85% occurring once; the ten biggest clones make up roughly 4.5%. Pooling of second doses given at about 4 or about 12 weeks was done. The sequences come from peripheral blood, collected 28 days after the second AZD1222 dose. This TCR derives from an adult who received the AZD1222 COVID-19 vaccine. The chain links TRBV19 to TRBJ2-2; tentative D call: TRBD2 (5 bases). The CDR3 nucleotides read TGTGCCAGTAGTATAGAGGCTAGCTCCGGGGAGCTGTTTTTT. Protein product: CASSIEASSGELFF.